This T cell receptor beta chain was sequenced in a study of blood T cell repertoires in COVID-19. About the study: Samples representing acute and convalescent COVID-19 were sourced from the United States, Italy and Spain. PBMCs, B-cell-depleted T cells, or T cells provided the cDNA or gDNA that made up the material.

Seattle participants joined during active infection and were tracked over time. TCRdb's copy holds only in-frame clones and misses some; the assay was immunoSEQ multiplex PCR. The table includes hundreds of thousands of clones, approximately 89% detected once. This CDR3 has 17 amino acids. The germline V gene encodes CDR1 SGHNT and CDR2 YYREEE (reference sequence). Germline trimming cut 4 bases from V and 0 bases from J; bases unmatched to any gene: 9. Sequencing used peripheral blood. V usage is TRBV5-4 and J usage is TRBJ1-3; the match to TRBD1 covers 8 bases. This TCR derives from a woman younger than 45 with COVID-19, enrolled during active disease. The CDR3 sequence is CASSLGTGLYSGNTIYF. The DNA for the CDR3 is TGTGCCAGCAGCCTAGGGACAGGCCTTTACTCTGGAAACACCATATATTTT.